This T cell receptor (beta chain) was sequenced for a study of human T cells and chemical hapten exposure. At the level of the study: Patients, chiefly female, had alopecia areata, totalis or universalis. Study-wide points: Correlating positively with patch test score were the PT1 expanded TCR counts.

Trimming removed 0 bases from V and 0 bases from J, with 10 bases in between. The CDR3 runs to 15 residues. Germline loops: CDR1 SGHRS, CDR2 YFSETQ. Original processing methods: Sample TCR totals centred on a median of around 95,000, ranging 23,224 to 690,600. Each CDR3 protein is one row after TCRdb ran MiXCR on the RACE reads. The authors' filters were not applied to this entry. Of approximately 400,000 distinct CDR3 sequences in the sample, around 5% were seen once. Time point meaning: patch test 1, 2 weeks after DPC sensitization. Indicated treatment: therapeutic diphenylcyclopropenone sensitization with weekly scalp DPC. Total RNA was isolated from whole blood that had not been fractionated. This clonotype was detected ten times or more. Its cognate antigen is unknown.

The receptor was isolated from a woman aged 50 to 60 with alopecia areata. Some clones in this sample may be carry-over from other donors' samples. This chain uses TRBV5-1 with TRBJ2-7, with D perhaps TRBD1 or TRBD2 (5 bases each). Sequences were derived from whole blood, sampled in connection with sensitization to the hapten diphenylcyclopropenone (DPC). In DNA, the CDR3 is TGCGCCAGCAGCTTGGCCCGGGACGGCTCCTACGAGCAGTACTTC. This codes for CASSLARDGSYEQYF.